This T cell receptor beta chain was identified in a study of CD8 T cells in seronegative destructive rheumatoid arthritis (dated by TCRdb to about 2020). With respect to the entire study: At the time of sampling, seven of the eight CND-RA patients were on biological drugs. The seropositive RA, seronegative RA and healthy control comparison cohorts were obtained from an earlier published TCRbeta dataset rather than being newly sequenced. Peripheral CD8+ TCRbeta repertoires of CCP-negative destructive rheumatoid arthritis (CND-RA) patients were compared with newly diagnosed seropositive RA, seronegative RA and healthy controls. Summary of the overall study and its limitations: The authors read the apparently distinct set of enriched public clonotypes carried by CND-RA patients as support for a separate disease subset. With age adjusted for, CD8+ TCRbeta repertoires in CND-RA patients appeared less diverse and more clonal than repertoires in other RA subtypes. The small size of the CND-RA cohort was noted as a limitation of the study. Because diagnostic samples were lacking, the TCR repertoire differences may partly reflect years of poor disease control rather than having been present at onset. Across the 117,399 clonotypes tested, no public clonotype enrichment remained significant after Benjamini-Hochberg correction. Compared with controls and other RA subtypes, CND-RA repertoires contained more CMV-reactive and fewer influenza A-reactive CD8+ TCRbeta sequences.

Genomic DNA from CD8+ cells was used for TCRbeta sequencing according to the manufacturer's instructions. TCRbeta sequencing used the immunoSEQ assay and was run at a genomics technology centre in Finland. Per the authors' processing: Clonotype tables from the immunoSEQ preprocessing pipeline were converted to VDJtools format, and non-productive clonotypes were removed. Samples below 10,000 reads were excluded and the rest subsampled to 10,000 reads; most of the eight CND-RA samples passed. Shannon-Wiener, Simpson and clonality indices were calculated with the VDJtools CalcDiversityStats function on data subsampled to 10,000 reads. To infer antigen specificity, non-singleton TCRbeta clonotypes were hard-matched against VDJdb, with no mismatches permitted. CDR3 sequences that differed by one amino acid (Hamming distance 1) were grouped together into clusters with potentially shared antigen targets. After groups were resampled to six samples, public clonotypes were tested for group enrichment with one-sided Fisher's exact tests, and this procedure was repeated ten times. What TCRdb holds here is the immuneACCESS table cut down to in-frame rearrangements. Part of the clones is not present; checked against another copy, under half of the missing clones reflect an unresolved V gene, and the others are unexplained. V and J calls and clone size are those listed in that table; D and trimming were worked out from the DNA. In this sample the table shows several thousand clones, 72% of which occur a single time. The ten top clones hold 36% of the sample.

The CND-RA patients tested negative on the clinical CCP2 antibody test, and joint destruction in these patients kept progressing despite active therapy. Every CND-RA patient had failed conventional anti-rheumatic therapy and showed typical joint destruction in the wrists and ankles. Sampling of CND-RA patients was performed not at diagnosis but after long disease histories, which spanned decades in several cases. Each patient provided roughly 49 millilitres of EDTA-anticoagulated peripheral blood. Density gradient separation with Ficoll-Paque PLUS was used to isolate peripheral blood mononuclear cells. Using AutoMACS magnetic bead positive selection, CD8+ cells were isolated from either fresh or cryopreserved PBMCs, and flow cytometry was used to check purity. Genomic DNA was extracted with Nucleospin Tissue or Tissue XS kits and quantified on a Qubit 2.0 fluorometer. A note on this clone: Its antigen has not been determined. Qualities for individual bases were not recorded, and no much larger clone is one base off.

Germline trimming amounts to 2 bases on V and 0 bases on J, with 5 as the count of junction bases outside the gene matches. The germline V gene yields SGDLS for CDR1 and YYNGEE for CDR2. Spanning cysteine to phenylalanine, the CDR3 consists of 17 amino acids. The sequence is cut down to CDR3 DNA, 51 bases in frame from base 1. The chain is encoded by TRBV9 joined to TRBJ2-1, and 10 bases in between align with TRBD2. This receptor was identified in a woman between 50 and 70 years old with seronegative destructive rheumatoid arthritis. What was sequenced was CD8+ T cells from blood. The CDR3 region has the sequence CASSVFQRGGSYNEQFF. The DNA is TGTGCCAGCAGCGTTTTCCAGCGGGGGGGCTCCTACAATGAGCAGTTCTTC.